This T cell receptor beta chain comes out of a study of cytomegalovirus exposure and HLA in healthy donors. Study results and caveats: Later findings reportedly placed an Asian-associated ancestry cluster below the approximately 670-donor mean for N-insertions. Among the most significant clusters, several appeared linked to common viral pathogens in a later analysis. Relative to equally common others, HLA-associated TCR beta chains showed greater clonal expansion in a later analysis. Cytomegalovirus association was listed for about 180 TCR beta chains.

Turning to this clone: Its antigen remains unidentified.

In the PCR, 60 Vbeta and 13 Jbeta primers were used. Here immunoSEQ multiplex PCR was the method, and the copy in TCRdb shows in-frame clones only, minus some. The table records over 75,000 clones, 65% to 80% of them present only once. Sequencing input: PBMCs. The sequence was obtained from a man aged 40-49 years in good health and CMV-seropositive.

The CDR3 region has the DNA TGCGCCAGCAGCTTGGGGACTAGCGGGGGAGGTGAGTTCTTC. Translating it yields CASSLGTSGGGEFF. The V gene is TRBV5-1, the J gene TRBJ2-1, with 13 nucleotides matching TRBD2. Losses at the gene ends were 0 bases for V and 14 bases for J; bases not matched to a gene: 5. Germline CDR1 reads SGHRS; CDR2 reads YFSETQ. The CDR3 consists of 14 residues.